One and the same sample provided the 11 T cell receptor beta chains below, sequenced in a study of T cell responses to AZD1222 COVID-19 vaccine. Here immunoSEQ multiplex PCR was the method, and the copy in TCRdb shows in-frame clones only, minus some. Among 130,000 to 150,000 clones, around nine tenths were seen once, and the ten largest hold more than 3%. The sample was peripheral blood, taken on day 0 of AZD1222 vaccination. These receptors all stem from an adult in good health.

This clone was picked up one time. This chain connects TRBV3-1 (or the pseudogene TRBV3-2) to TRBJ2-7, with D perhaps matching TRBD2 (6 bases). CDR3 length: 13 residues. Between the trimmed V and J ends, which lost 3 bases and 1 base, there was a span of 7 bases. Germline-derived CDR1 and CDR2 are LGHDT and YNNKEL (reference sequence). The CDR3 DNA sequence: TGTGCCAGCAGCCAGGGGACTTCCTACGAGCAGTACTTC. This codes for CASSQGTSYEQYF.

The genes are TRBV6-5 and TRBJ1-4, with D unclear. CDR1 and CDR2 (germline): MNHEY, SVGAGI. Trimming left V 7 bases short and J 6 bases short, with 18 bases between. The CDR3 is 15 amino acids. As DNA, the CDR3 is TGTGCCAGCAACCCAAGACTGCCCACAGATGAAAAACTGTTTTTT. This gives the protein CASNPRLPTDEKLFF.

The genes are TRBV4-1 and TRBJ2-5, with 13 bases lining up with TRBD2. V shed 4 bases and J 2 bases; nucleotides not matched to a gene: 4. Germline assignment: CDR1 MGHRA and CDR2 YSYEKL. This CDR3 has 16 amino acids. The CDR3: CASSPTSGGTQETQYF. The CDR3 coding sequence is TGCGCCAGCAGCCCGACTAGCGGGGGGACACAAGAGACCCAGTACTTC.

The chain employs TRBV24-1 and TRBJ2-3, with D possibly TRBD2 on 7 matching bases. The CDR3 consists of 17 residues. The V end lost 3 bases, the J end lost 3 bases, and 18 bases lay between the germline ends. Germline V gene data show CDR1 as KGHDR and CDR2 as SFDVKD. The CDR3 is CATSDRRFRGATDTQYF. The DNA for the CDR3 is TGTGCCACCAGTGATCGTCGGTTCCGGGGGGCGACAGATACGCAGTATTTT.

This chain connects TRBV25-1 to TRBJ2-7; 8 positions agree with TRBD1. V gave up 3 bases and J gave up 2 bases; unmatched junction bases: 3. CDR1 MGHDK and CDR2 SYGVNS come from the germline V gene. This CDR3 has 14 amino acids. CDR3 protein: CASSDWTGTYEQYF. The CDR3 region has the DNA TGTGCCAGCAGTGATTGGACAGGGACCTACGAGCAGTACTTC.

The chain joins TRBV27 to TRBJ1-2; a weak D match, TRBD1 (6 bases). Trimming stripped 5 bases from V and 6 bases from J, with 19 bases between. The CDR3 totals 15 residues. Germline-derived CDR1 and CDR2 are MNHEY and SMNVEV (reference sequence). For the CDR3, the DNA is TGTGCCAGCAGTATGAACCCGGGGGCGAATCATGGCTACACCTTC. As protein: CASSMNPGANHGYTF.

The chain joins TRBV4-2 to TRBJ1-6; possibly TRBD1 for D (5 bases). Germline CDR1 is LGHNA and CDR2 is YNFKEQ. Trimming shortened V by 0 bases and J by 7 bases, and 13 bases separated the two germline ends. The CDR3 spans 16 residues. The CDR3 bases are TGTGCCAGCAGCCAAGATTGGGGGACGGCAAATTCACCCCTCCACTTT. Translated, it gives CASSQDWGTANSPLHF.

The chain uses TRBV3-1 (or the pseudogene TRBV3-2) and TRBJ1-4; 11 bases are shared with TRBD1. The J segment lost 7 bases and the V segment lost 1 base, leaving 8 bases of the junction unmatched. Germline loops: CDR1 LGHDT, CDR2 YNNKEL (reference sequence). This CDR3 has 17 residues. Here the CDR3 DNA reads TGTGCCAGCAGCCAAGGGGACAGGGGGATTTATTTTGAAAAACTGTTTTTT. This gives the protein CASSQGDRGIYFEKLFF.

The chain employs TRBV6-1 and TRBJ1-2; no firm D call. Germline CDR1 is MNHNS and CDR2 is SASEGT. Trimming pared 3 bases from V and 0 bases from J, leaving 8 bases between. This CDR3 is 14 amino acids long. CDR3 region: CASSESGANYGYTF. CDR3 nucleotide sequence: TGTGCCAGCAGTGAGTCCGGGGCTAACTATGGCTACACCTTC.

The CDR3 spells CASSLNRGSSGYTF. The CDR3 region has the DNA TGTGCCAGCAGCTTAAACAGGGGAAGTAGTGGCTACACCTTC. The genes are TRBV13 and TRBJ1-2; 7 nucleotides align to TRBD1. The CDR3 contains 14 residues. The V gene end was trimmed by 2 bases and the J gene end by 7 bases; junction bases not matched to a gene: 7. Germline V CDR1 and CDR2: PRHDT, FYEKMQ (reference sequence).

The chain is built from TRBV7-6 and TRBJ2-7; either TRBD1 or TRBD2 may supply D (6 bases each). Germline lookup yields CDR1 SGHVS and CDR2 FNYEAQ. Trimming cost V 4 bases and J 2 bases, with 18 bases left between them. There are 16 residues in the CDR3. CDR3 protein: CASSSGLARGAYEQYF. DNA for the CDR3: TGTGCCAGCAGCTCTGGACTCGCGAGGGGGGCCTACGAGCAGTACTTC.